Sequencing of this T cell receptor (beta chain) was carried out in a study of graft-versus-host responses after intestinal transplantation. Study in general: Tacrolimus plus steroids were given to all recipients for roughly 3 years, preceded by anti-thymocyte globulin induction.

Overall study results and limits: The recipient marrow held GvH clones, and some of them showed up first in ileum or blood.

As regards this clone: Its antigen is as yet unknown.

Germline CDR1 and CDR2: MGHRA and YSYEKL. This CDR3 region has 13 residues. V was shortened by 3 bases and J by 2 bases, with 7 bases between the two germline ends. Here immunoSEQ multiplex PCR was the method, and the copy in TCRdb shows in-frame clones only, minus some. The sample holds roughly 93,000 clones; approximately 92% are singletons and the top ten take 0.45% to 0.6%. This material consisted of unstimulated CD8+ T cells sorted from spleen or lymph node cells, taken before intestinal transplant. The chain links TRBV4-1 to TRBJ1-1; D uncertain. The clonotype was recovered from a human donor who received an intestinal transplant. CDR3 protein: CASSHDTNTEAFF. CDR3 nucleotides: TGCGCCAGCAGCCACGACACCAACACTGAAGCTTTCTTT.